This T cell receptor beta chain was recorded in a study of vaccination effects on CD4 cells after COVID-19. Study summary: Samples collected post-vaccine were obtained a median of 72 days after the second dose. Overall study findings and caveats: Only 1 of 255 vaccine-induced clones from healthy vaccinees cross-reacted with common cold coronaviruses. Clones arising from infection and from vaccination showed marked clonal contraction late after vaccination.

Concerning this clone itself: Its antigen is unknown.

Libraries were prepared by immunoSEQ multiplex PCR; TCRdb keeps only in-frame clonotypes and omits some of them. Among some 70,000 clones listed, 81% were seen once. The ViraFEST assay expanded antigen-specific CD4+ T cells with viral peptide pools before sequencing. CD4+ T cells were isolated after around ten days of culture. BNT162b2 vaccine or mRNA-1273 vaccine was given to participants in two doses. For each well, some 1.9 million PBMC were cultured with roughly 9.2 IU/ml IL-2 and around 10 ug/ml peptides. The clonotype comes from a human donor who received a COVID-19 vaccine. The source material was CD4+ T cells from PBMCs cultured with HCoV-229E spike peptides, sampled after COVID-19 vaccination.

The CDR3 is CASSLTGGGRAGELFF. DNA for the CDR3: TGCGCCAGCAGCTTGACGGGGGGCGGACGGGCCGGGGAGCTGTTTTTT. V usage is TRBV5-1 and J usage is TRBJ2-2, with D possibly being TRBD2 (7 bases). In germline, CDR1 is SGHRS, CDR2 YFSETQ. Trimming took off 1 base at V and 6 bases at J, with 16 bases between the two ends. The CDR3 extends over 16 amino acids.